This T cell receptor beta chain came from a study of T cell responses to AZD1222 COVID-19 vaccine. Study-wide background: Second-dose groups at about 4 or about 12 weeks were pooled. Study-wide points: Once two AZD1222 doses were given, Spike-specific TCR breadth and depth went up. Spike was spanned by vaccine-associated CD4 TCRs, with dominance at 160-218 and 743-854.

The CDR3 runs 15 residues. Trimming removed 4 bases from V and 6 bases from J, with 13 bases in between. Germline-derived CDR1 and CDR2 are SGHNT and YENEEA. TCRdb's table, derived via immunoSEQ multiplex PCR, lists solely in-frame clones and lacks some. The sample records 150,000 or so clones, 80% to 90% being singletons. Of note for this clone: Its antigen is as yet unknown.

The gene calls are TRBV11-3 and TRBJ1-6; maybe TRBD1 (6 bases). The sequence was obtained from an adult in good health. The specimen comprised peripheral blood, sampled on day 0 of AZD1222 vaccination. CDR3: CASSSIQGTNSPLHF. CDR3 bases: TGTGCCAGCAGCTCTATACAGGGTACTAATTCACCCCTCCACTTT.